The 27 T cell receptor beta chains given below trace back to one sample, sequenced in a study of response to subunit inactivated influenza vaccine. TCRdb passed the RT-PCR reads through MiXCR, listing each CDR3 protein once. The repertoire includes about 480,000 distinct CDR3 sequences, about 25% of them detected once, and 1.5% to 2% sits in the top ten. Sequencing was performed on CD4+ T cells sorted from PBMCs, taken 4 to 6 days after vaccination. The receptor set was obtained from a man in his fifties who received an inactivated influenza vaccine.

The chain is built from TRBV5-1 and TRBJ1-5, with D uncertain. The DNA end is a closer match to TRBJ2-3, so the J assignment may be wrong. In germline, CDR1 is SGHRS, CDR2 YFSETQ. This CDR3 comprises 15 residues. This chain's CDR3 is CASSLEGLNNQPQYF. Here the CDR3 DNA reads TGCGCCAGCAGCTTGGAAGGCCTCAACAATCAGCCCCAGTATTTT.

V gene TRBV30 combines with J gene TRBJ2-7; no reliable D call. From germline, CDR1 is GTSNPN and CDR2 SVGIG (reference sequence). The CDR3 runs 12 residues. Trimming took off 2 bases at V and 3 bases at J, with 8 bases between the two ends. CDR3 coding DNA: TGTGCCTGGAGTTCCTTGGGCTACGAGCAGTACTTC. Translating gives CAWSSLGYEQYF.

For the CDR3, the DNA is TGTGCCAGTAGTGATCTAGCCCGCTCCTACAATGAGCAGTTCTTC. Its translation: CASSDLARSYNEQFF. The chain uses TRBV19 and TRBJ2-1; TRBD2 might be the D (5 bases). V lost 5 bases to trimming and J lost 0 bases, with 11 bases between them. CDR1 LNHDA and CDR2 SQIVND come from the germline V gene (reference sequence). The CDR3 extends over 15 amino acids. The whole variable domain, filled in from reference TRBV19 and TRBJ2-1, reads DGGITQSPKYLFRKEGQNVTLSCEQNLNHDAMYWYRQDPGQGLRLIYYSQIVNDFQKGDIAEGYSVSREKKESFPLTVTSAQKNPTAFYLCASSDLARSYNEQFFGPGTRLTVL.

This CDR3 is CASSESSRDGEQFF. CDR3 nucleotide sequence: TGTGCCAGCAGCGAGAGTTCAAGGGATGGGGAGCAGTTCTTC. J is TRBJ2-1 and V is TRBV9; no definite D call. The CDR3 has 14 residues. The germline gives CDR1 SGDLS, CDR2 YYNGEE. Trimming left V 3 bases short and J 10 bases short, with 17 bases between.

This clonotype has just one count. The chain links TRBV30 to TRBJ2-1; the match to TRBD2 covers 11 bases. There are 18 residues in the CDR3. The germline gives CDR1 GTSNPN, CDR2 SVGIG (reference sequence). Trimming took 0 bases from V and 5 from J; bases not matched to a gene: 12. Written as DNA, the CDR3 is TGTGCCTGGAGTGTAAGGCTCTGGGCTAGCGGGAGGAACAATGAGCAGTTCTTC. Protein sequence: CAWSVRLWASGRNNEQFF.

The chain carries TRBV20-1 and TRBJ1-6; no definite D call. Germline values: CDR1 DFQATT, CDR2 SNEGSKA (reference sequence). CDR3 length: 12 amino acids. V was pared by 3 bases and J by 12 bases, with 12 bases between. In DNA form, the CDR3 reads TGCAGTGCTAGCCTCCAGGCGGGACCCCTCCACTTT. Protein sequence: CSASLQAGPLHF.

This chain joins TRBV7-2 and TRBJ2-5, with 7 bases matching TRBD2. V shed 1 base, J shed 5 bases, and the junction held 10 bases outside the gene matches. This CDR3 region has 16 residues. Germline V gene lookup returns CDR1 SGHTA and CDR2 FQGNSA. The CDR3 here is CASSLVAAGVGETQYF. CDR3 bases: TGTGCCAGCAGCTTAGTAGCGGCGGGGGTTGGGGAGACCCAGTACTTC.

In this sample, this clonotype turned up once. The rearrangement links TRBV11-2 to TRBJ2-1; D not resolved. Germline V gene sequence: CDR1 SGHAT, CDR2 FQNNGV. The CDR3 sequence is 14 residues long. The germline V and J ends were trimmed by 5 bases and 7 bases, with 15 bases remaining between them. This chain's CDR3 is CASSPRAQRNEQFF. CDR3 in DNA: TGTGCCAGCAGCCCCCGGGCACAGAGGAATGAGCAGTTCTTC.

A few counts support this clonotype. This chain uses TRBV11-2 with TRBJ2-7; D gene ambiguous. The CDR3 consists of 13 residues. Germline V CDR1 and CDR2: SGHAT, FQNNGV. Trimming took 4 bases from V and 2 from J, leaving 9 bases between them. The CDR3 is CASSSIRTYEQYF. CDR3 DNA sequence: TGTGCCAGCAGCTCAATCAGAACCTACGAGCAGTACTTC.

This clonotype was seen repeatedly, ten times or more. The chain recombines TRBV6-6 with TRBJ2-2; D remains ambiguous. The CDR3 sequence is 12 residues long. Germline loops: CDR1 MNHNY, CDR2 SVGAGI (reference sequence). With 0 bases removed from V and 4 bases from J, the gap between germline ends came to 0 bases. CDR3 in DNA: TGTGCCAGCAGTTACTCCACCGGGGAGCTGTTTTTT. Translation gives CASSYSTGELFF.

The chain employs TRBV9 and TRBJ2-7; tentatively, D is TRBD2 (6 bases). Germline CDR1 reads SGDLS; CDR2 reads YYNGEE. CDR3 size: 13 residues. Trimming took 3 bases from V and 7 from J, leaving 14 bases between them. CDR3 coding DNA: TGTGCCAGCAGCGCCTCTAGCGTTGGGGAGCAGTACTTC. It translates to CASSASSVGEQYF.

This clonotype was seen a few times. The chain couples TRBV9 to TRBJ2-7; 8 positions match TRBD2. V gave up 2 bases and J gave up 11 bases; unmatched junction bases: 18. The germline CDR1 and CDR2 sequences are SGDLS and YYNGEE. The CDR3 has 16 residues. The CDR3 DNA is TGTGCCAGCAGCGTGCCACACGGGGGGGCCGCTGACTCTGAGTACTTC. It encodes CASSVPHGGAADSEYF. Supplemented by reference TRBV9 and TRBJ2-7, the full variable domain reads DSGVTQTPKHLITATGQRVTLRCSPRSGDLSVYWYQQSLDQGLQFLIQYYNGEERAKGNILERFSAQQFPDLHSELNLSSLELGDSALYFCASSVPHGGAADSEYFGPGTRLTVT.

The rearrangement uses TRBV10-3 and TRBJ2-7, with 12 bases aligning to TRBD2. J gave up 3 bases and V 2 bases, and 8 bases lay outside the gene matches. The CDR3 is made up of 17 amino acids. Germline lookup yields CDR1 ENHRY and CDR2 SYGVKD. The DNA for the CDR3 is TGTGCCATCAGTGAGGGGCTAGCGGGAGGGTCTAGCTACGAGCAGTACTTC. This gives the protein CAISEGLAGGSSYEQYF.

Many counts were recorded for this clonotype. The genes are TRBV5-1 and TRBJ2-3; TRBD2 is a possible D gene (6 bases). This CDR3 is 15 amino acids long. Trimming took 5 bases from V and 3 from J, leaving 16 bases between them. Germline V gene lookup returns CDR1 SGHRS and CDR2 YFSETQ. CDR3 nucleotide sequence: TGCGCCAGCAGACCCTCCCCACGGGGGACAGATACGCAGTATTTT. This translates into CASRPSPRGTDTQYF.

The rearrangement joins TRBV5-1 to TRBJ1-2; 8 nucleotides agree with TRBD1. With 3 bases clipped from V and 7 bases from J, the junction kept 5 bases outside the gene matches. CDR3 length: 13 amino acids. Looked up from germline, CDR1 is SGHRS and CDR2 is YFSETQ. DNA for the CDR3: TGCGCCAGCAGCTGGACAGGGAAGACTGGCTACACCTTC. Translated, it gives CASSWTGKTGYTF.

The rearrangement joins TRBV30 to TRBJ1-5, with 11 bases identical to TRBD1. The germline V gene encodes CDR1 GTSNPN and CDR2 SVGIG (reference sequence). Trimming at V came to 2 bases and at J to 6 bases, leaving 6 bases not matched to a gene. CDR3 length: 15 amino acids. As DNA, the CDR3 is TGTGCCTGGAGTTATGGACAGGGGGCGAGTCAGCCCCAGCATTTT. As protein: CAWSYGQGASQPQHF.

This clonotype was seen only a few times. The chain is built from TRBV10-3 and TRBJ2-7; D tentatively reads TRBD1 or TRBD2 (6 bases each). The ends were cut back, 9 bases at V and 2 bases at J, with 14 bases in the middle. Germline values: CDR1 ENHRY, CDR2 SYGVKD. The CDR3 is made up of 13 amino acids. CDR3 nucleotide sequence: TGTGCCATGGGAGAGGGGGGTGCCTACGAGCAGTACTTC. Its protein product is CAMGEGGAYEQYF.

There are a few counts of this clonotype. The genes are TRBV18 and TRBJ2-1; 11 nucleotides match TRBD1. The CDR3 has 17 amino acids. Losses at the gene ends were 6 bases for V and 8 bases for J; bases not matched to a gene: 15. Germline CDR1 is KGHSH and CDR2 is LQKENI. The CDR3 nucleotides are TGTGCCAGCTCGCCCAGGGCTGGGACAGGGGGTGGTGATGAGCAGTTCTTC. As protein: CASSPRAGTGGGDEQFF.

The genes are TRBV20-1 and TRBJ2-7; a possible D gene is TRBD1 (6 bases). The CDR3 is made up of 16 amino acids. Looked up from germline, CDR1 is DFQATT and CDR2 is SNEGSKA (reference sequence). The V gene lost 0 bases and the J gene lost 9 bases, with 24 bases spanning the gap. The CDR3 DNA reads as TGCAGTGCTAGAGACGCCGGGACACTTGTCGGATTTGGGCAGTACTTC. It encodes CSARDAGTLVGFGQYF.

There are a few counts of this clonotype. The J gene is TRBJ2-1, the V gene TRBV5-1; TRBD2 matches 10 bases. V lost 3 bases and J lost 2; bases outside the gene matches: 14. The CDR3 runs to 19 residues. Germline V gene data show CDR1 as SGHRS and CDR2 as YFSETQ. This chain's CDR3 is CASSWRLKTGTSAYNEQFF. DNA for the CDR3: TGCGCCAGCAGCTGGCGGCTCAAGACCGGGACTAGCGCCTACAATGAGCAGTTCTTC.

The gene calls are TRBV11-2 and TRBJ2-7, with 10 bases fitting TRBD2. The CDR3 has 16 amino acids. Germline values: CDR1 SGHAT, CDR2 FQNNGV. V lost 1 base, J lost 1 base, and 4 bases stayed unmatched. CDR3 bases: TGTGCCAGCAGCTTAGTCTTACTAGCGGGATCCTACGAGCAGTACTTC. It yields the protein CASSLVLLAGSYEQYF.

The chain joins TRBV20-1 to TRBJ1-2, with D unclear. The CDR3 sequence is 19 residues long. From germline, CDR1 is DFQATT and CDR2 SNEGSKA (reference sequence). V was trimmed by 0 bases and J by 6 bases, leaving 29 bases between them. CDR3 coding DNA: TGCAGTGCTAGAGATCTCTCGGGGTTATCTATGTTGGCGGGAAATGGCTACACCTTC. Translation: CSARDLSGLSMLAGNGYTF.

The chain has TRBV12-3 or TRBV12-4 and TRBJ1-2, with 11 positions matching TRBD1. Germline trimming cut 5 bases from V and 4 bases from J; bases unmatched to any gene: 9. The CDR3 has 16 residues. CDR3 sequence (DNA): TGTGCCAGCAGTAACTTCGGACAGGGGGCTGGCTATGGCTACACCTTC. Translation gives CASSNFGQGAGYGYTF.

This chain uses TRBV9 with TRBJ1-4, with 8 bases matching TRBD1. The CDR3 consists of 15 residues. The germline CDR1 and CDR2 sequences are SGDLS and YYNGEE. With 0 bases clipped from V and 7 bases from J, the junction kept 5 bases outside the gene matches. CDR3 bases: TGTGCCAGCAGCGTAGCAGGGGGCATGGGTGAAAAACTGTTTTTT. Its translation: CASSVAGGMGEKLFF.

The chain couples TRBV6-1 to TRBJ1-5, with TRBD1 matching over 8 bases. The CDR3 sequence is 14 residues long. J was trimmed by 1 base and V by 10 bases; bases with no gene match: 6. Per the germline V gene, CDR1 is MNHNS and CDR2 is SASEGT. The CDR3, as DNA: TGTGCCACGCAGGGGGCGAGGAGCAATCAGCCCCAGCATTTT. It codes for CATQGARSNQPQHF.

The chain recombines TRBV7-2 with TRBJ2-1; TRBD2 matches at 8 bases. The CDR3 contains 17 residues. J lost 8 bases, V lost 1 base, and 13 bases had no gene match. Germline V gene data show CDR1 as SGHTA and CDR2 as FQGNSA. The CDR3 protein is CASSLGPLAGGGYEQFF. The CDR3 DNA reads TGTGCCAGCAGCTTAGGACCCCTCGCGGGGGGTGGGTATGAGCAGTTCTTC. The full variable domain, in which reference TRBV7-2 and TRBJ2-1 provide the parts outside the CDR3, is GAGVSQSPSNKVTEKGKDVELRCDPISGHTALYWYRQSLGQGLEFLIYFQGNSAPDKSGLPSDRFSAERTGGSVSTLTIQRTQQEDSAVYLCASSLGPLAGGGYEQFFGPGTRLTVL.

This clonotype was seen a handful of times. The chain combines TRBV3-1 with TRBJ2-5; TRBD1 or TRBD2 may be the D gene (6 bases each). The V end lost 1 base, the J end lost 9 bases, and 15 bases lay between the germline ends. Germline V gene data show CDR1 as LGHDT and CDR2 as YNNKEL (reference sequence). The CDR3 consists of 14 residues. The CDR3 sequence is CASSQAGGAGPQYF. CDR3 in DNA: TGTGCCAGCAGCCAAGCCGGGGGCGCTGGGCCCCAGTACTTC.